This record concerns one T cell receptor (beta chain) sequence. This sample was taken from a study of OX40 agonist ivuxolimab in advanced cancers. The data were produced by immunoSEQ multiplex PCR, yet TCRdb's version contains in-frame clones alone and is incomplete. Among about 60,000 clones listed, 70% to 90% were seen once. Germline V lookup: CDR1 SGHNT, CDR2 YYREEE (reference sequence). The CDR3 extends over 16 amino acids. Germline trimming cut 0 bases from V and 2 bases from J; bases unmatched to any gene: 3. Sequenced material: CD4+ or CD8+ T cells sorted from blood, taken in a trial of the OX40 agonist ivuxolimab. V gene TRBV5-4 combines with J gene TRBJ2-3, with 10 bases that match TRBD2. The TCR originated in an adult with an advanced solid tumor such as melanoma, head and neck, liver or kidney cancer. CDR3 sequence (DNA): TGTGCCAGCAGCTTGGGGACTAGCGGCTACACAGATACGCAGTATTTT. This gives the protein CASSLGTSGYTDTQYF.